This T cell receptor beta chain was sequenced for a study of T cell responses to AZD1222 COVID-19 vaccine. Study results and caveats: Repertoire sampling occurred only after the peak T cell response. Reports say nearly half of spike-specific TCRs go after unmutated variant regions. Only a handful of people who got AZD1222 tested seropositive at baseline.

Details on this clone: Its antigen is unknown.

Clones were sequenced by immunoSEQ multiplex PCR, and TCRdb holds only the in-frame ones, with some missing. This sample has about 150,000 clones; 65% to 90% occur once, and the top ten carry roughly 8.7%. Germline values: CDR1 SGHTA, CDR2 FQGNSA. Trimming pared 4 bases from V and 10 bases from J, leaving 20 bases between. This CDR3 has 15 residues. The clonotype comes from an adult who received the MenACWY meningococcal vaccine as a control. The chain carries TRBV7-2 and TRBJ2-1; TRBD1 is a possible D gene (5 bases). Source: peripheral blood, taken 28 days after the second dose of the MenACWY control vaccine. CDR3 DNA sequence: TGTGCCAGCAGCTCTTTACCAAAAGGGGAATCCGAGCAGTTCTTC. It translates to CASSSLPKGESEQFF. The full variable domain, with the rest looked up from reference TRBV7-2 and TRBJ2-1, is GAGVSQSPSNKVTEKGKDVELRCDPISGHTALYWYRQSLGQGLEFLIYFQGNSAPDKSGLPSDRFSAERTGGSVSTLTIQRTQQEDSAVYLCASSSLPKGESEQFFGPGTRLTVL.